This T cell receptor (beta chain) was recorded in a study of control samples from healthy donors and cancer patients. Germline CDR1 is LNHDA and CDR2 is SQIVND (reference sequence). V was cut by 4 bases and J by 4 bases, with 13 bases left in between. The CDR3 contains 14 residues. Clones were sequenced by immunoSEQ multiplex PCR, and TCRdb holds only the in-frame ones, with some missing. The table shows 120,000 to 150,000 clones, with about nine tenths occurring only once. This clonotype was sampled from a man aged 30-40 years in good health. The chain uses TRBV19 and TRBJ1-2; D may be TRBD1 (6 bases). The sequencing sample was made of blood. CDR3 in amino acids: CASSKSGQVYGYTF. The CDR3 DNA reads TGTGCCAGTAGTAAATCGGGACAAGTCTATGGCTACACCTTC.